The 32 T cell receptor beta chains listed next were all sequenced from one sample in a study of blood T cell repertoires in COVID-19. The method was immunoSEQ multiplex PCR; TCRdb's version includes in-frame clones alone and lacks a portion of them. Of approximately 59,000 clones listed, approximately 80% are singletons. Input material: peripheral blood. The receptors here all came from an elderly woman with acute or convalescent COVID-19.

This chain links TRBV5-1 with TRBJ2-5, with D possibly TRBD2 on 6 matching bases. Trimming removed 2 bases at V and 1 base at J, with 9 bases between. This CDR3 is 14 amino acids long. Germline-derived CDR1 and CDR2 are SGHRS and YFSETQ. This CDR3 reads CASSLSGGQETQYF. The CDR3 DNA sequence: TGCGCCAGCAGCTTATCCGGGGGCCAAGAGACCCAGTACTTC.

This clone has a handful of counts. J is TRBJ1-1 and V is TRBV6-5; D gene ambiguous. The ends were cut back, 2 bases at V and 4 bases at J, with 11 bases in the middle. The CDR3 covers 14 residues. Germline values: CDR1 MNHEY, CDR2 SVGAGI. The CDR3 region has the DNA TGTGCCAGCAGTTACCGGGGAAGGGTCACTGAAGCTTTCTTT. Its protein product is CASSYRGRVTEAFF.

The V gene is TRBV7-3, the J gene TRBJ2-1, with TRBD2 identical over 11 bases. The CDR3 spans 16 residues. Germline V lookup: CDR1 SGHTA, CDR2 FQGTGA. Trimming removed 5 bases from V and 10 bases from J; junction bases left unmatched: 13. CDR3 amino acids: CASSPTLLTSGGEQFF. The CDR3 coding sequence is TGTGCCAGCAGCCCAACGCTTTTAACTAGCGGGGGCGAGCAGTTCTTC. Together with reference TRBV7-3 and TRBJ2-1, the CDR3 gives the full variable domain: GAGVSQTPSNKVTEKGKYVELRCDPISGHTALYWYRQSLGQGPEFLIYFQGTGAADDSGLPNDRFFAVRPEGSVSTLKIQRTERGDSAVYLCASSPTLLTSGGEQFFGPGTRLTVL.

This chain connects TRBV9 to TRBJ2-5; D uncertain. There are 15 residues in the CDR3. Between the trimmed V and J ends, which lost 0 bases and 2 bases, there was a span of 11 bases. The germline CDR1 and CDR2 sequences are SGDLS and YYNGEE. The DNA of the CDR3 is TGTGCCAGCAGCGTAGGGCCTAGTCGACAAGAGACCCAGTACTTC. Its protein product is CASSVGPSRQETQYF.

A few counts support this clone. The V gene is TRBV19, the J gene TRBJ2-2; no firm D call. Between the trimmed V and J ends, which lost 3 bases and 2 bases, there was a span of 7 bases. This CDR3 spans 14 amino acids. Germline lookup yields CDR1 LNHDA and CDR2 SQIVND (reference sequence). The CDR3 loop reads CASSILANTGELFF. The CDR3 DNA reads as TGTGCCAGTAGTATTTTGGCAAACACCGGGGAGCTGTTTTTT.

This clone has just one count. The chain couples TRBV7-3 to TRBJ1-3; D uncertain. Trimming left V 0 bases short and J 2 bases short, with 14 bases between. The CDR3 is 17 amino acids. Germline CDR1 and CDR2: SGHTA and FQGTGA. Here the CDR3 DNA reads TGTGCCAGCAGCTTAACTTCAGGAAAGGAAACTGGAAACACCATATATTTT. Protein sequence: CASSLTSGKETGNTIYF.

The chain uses TRBV19 and TRBJ2-1; TRBD1 aligns across 7 bases. V shed 4 bases, J shed 0 bases, and the junction held 9 bases outside the gene matches. Germline-derived CDR1 and CDR2 are LNHDA and SQIVND (reference sequence). CDR3 length: 17 residues. The CDR3 nucleotides read TGTGCCAGTAGTAACCGAGACAGGGCCAGCTCCTACAATGAGCAGTTCTTC. The encoded protein is CASSNRDRASSYNEQFF.

This clone has just one count. This chain uses TRBV2 with TRBJ2-5; 7 nucleotides agree with TRBD1. V gave up 8 bases and J gave up 2 bases; unmatched junction bases: 11. The CDR3 extends over 15 amino acids. CDR1 is SNHLY, CDR2 FYNNEI, per germline. The CDR3 DNA is TGTGCCAGCCAGAAGGCGACAGGGCCTCAAGAGACCCAGTACTTC. Translating gives CASQKATGPQETQYF.

This chain connects TRBV2 to TRBJ1-2; D is possibly TRBD1 (5 bases). The CDR3 extends over 14 amino acids. V lost 5 bases and J lost 3, with 13 bases in between. Germline V lookup: CDR1 SNHLY, CDR2 FYNNEI. The CDR3 DNA sequence: TGTGCCAGCAGTCGCGGAGGGGCAGACTATGGCTACACCTTC. It encodes CASSRGGADYGYTF.

This clone was detected only once. The V call is TRBV3-1 (or the pseudogene TRBV3-2), the J call TRBJ1-2, with D possibly TRBD1 on 6 matching bases. The CDR3 covers 17 residues. The germline V gene encodes CDR1 LGHDT and CDR2 YNNKEL (reference sequence). V gave up 2 bases and J gave up 0 bases, with 16 bases separating them. DNA of the CDR3: TGTGCCAGCAGCCAATATCTGACAGGAAATACTAACTATGGCTACACCTTC. This sequence encodes CASSQYLTGNTNYGYTF.

The gene calls are TRBV3-1 (or the pseudogene TRBV3-2) and TRBJ1-3; TRBD1 matches at 7 bases. The CDR3 runs to 15 residues. CDR1 and CDR2 (germline): LGHDT, YNNKEL (reference sequence). V dropped 5 bases and J dropped 5; count of bases not matched to a gene: 9. CDR3 nucleotide sequence: TGTGCCAGCAGCTACAGGAAGGGACAGCGAAACACCATATATTTT. Translating it yields CASSYRKGQRNTIYF.

J is TRBJ1-2 and V is TRBV7-2; D may be TRBD1 (6 bases). This CDR3 region has 17 residues. V lost 5 bases to trimming and J lost 4 bases, with 23 bases between them. CDR1 and CDR2 (germline): SGHTA, FQGNSA. The CDR3 loop reads CASSLTDRLGGLYGYTF. The DNA for the CDR3 is TGTGCCAGCAGCCTTACAGATCGGCTAGGGGGTCTCTATGGCTACACCTTC.

The V and J genes are TRBV9 and TRBJ1-2, with TRBD1 identical over 7 bases. The CDR3 loop spans 16 amino acids. The germline CDR1 and CDR2 sequences are SGDLS and YYNGEE. V shed 0 bases and J 6 bases; nucleotides not matched to a gene: 11. This CDR3 is CASSVGAPTGYDGYTF. Here the CDR3 DNA reads TGTGCCAGCAGCGTAGGAGCCCCGACAGGGTACGATGGCTACACCTTC.

The chain is built from TRBV3-1 (or the pseudogene TRBV3-2) and TRBJ2-7; D unclear. The germline V gene encodes CDR1 LGHDT and CDR2 YNNKEL (reference sequence). V lost 5 bases and J 7 bases, leaving 12 bases between the germline ends. There are 12 residues in the CDR3. CDR3 DNA: TGTGCCAGCAGCACTATCCCTGGGGAGCAGTACTTC. Translated: CASSTIPGEQYF.

This clone was seen a handful of times. V usage is TRBV25-1 and J usage is TRBJ2-2; 9 positions match TRBD1. Germline V gene sequence: CDR1 MGHDK, CDR2 SYGVNS. Trimming at V came to 6 bases and at J to 0 bases, leaving 8 bases not matched to a gene. There are 17 residues in the CDR3. The CDR3 sequence: CASRVQGQGTNTGELFF. CDR3 in DNA: TGTGCCAGCAGGGTTCAGGGACAGGGTACGAACACCGGGGAGCTGTTTTTT.

In DNA, the CDR3 is TGTGCCAGCAGTGCCCAGGGAGGGGCTAACACTGAAGCTTTCTTT. This encodes CASSAQGGANTEAFF. The V and J genes are TRBV6-4 and TRBJ1-1, with D perhaps TRBD1 (5 bases). CDR3 size: 15 residues. Germline V lookup: CDR1 MRHNA, CDR2 SNTAGT. Trimming took off 4 bases at V and 2 bases at J, with 14 bases between the two ends.

The chain links TRBV19 to TRBJ2-7; 7 bases are shared with TRBD2. The CDR3 contains 15 residues. Trimming cost V 5 bases and J 1 base; bases outside gene matches: 8. Germline CDR1 is LNHDA and CDR2 is SQIVND (reference sequence). In DNA, the CDR3 is TGTGCCAGTAGTGAAGGGAGGGATCGGTCCTACGAGCAGTACTTC. It encodes CASSEGRDRSYEQYF.

The chain recombines TRBV3-1 (or the pseudogene TRBV3-2) with TRBJ2-4; D is perhaps TRBD1 (5 bases). The CDR3 extends over 15 amino acids. The germline V and J ends were trimmed by 4 bases and 2 bases, with 12 bases remaining between them. The germline V gene encodes CDR1 LGHDT and CDR2 YNNKEL (reference sequence). In nucleotides, the CDR3 is TGTGCCAGCAGCCCCCGACAGACCACCAAAAACATTCAGTACTTC. Residues: CASSPRQTTKNIQYF.

The gene calls are TRBV6-5 and TRBJ1-5; D is possibly TRBD1 (5 bases). Germline lookup yields CDR1 MNHEY and CDR2 SVGAGI. Between the trimmed V and J ends, which lost 4 bases and 6 bases, there was a span of 10 bases. This CDR3 has 13 amino acids. The CDR3 nucleotides are TGTGCCAGCAGTTTTTCCAGGGTTCAGCCCCAGCATTTT. Protein sequence: CASSFSRVQPQHF.

The chain couples TRBV10-3 to TRBJ2-3, with 7 bases that match TRBD2. Germline loops: CDR1 ENHRY, CDR2 SYGVKD. The V and J ends lost 3 bases and 4 bases, in that order; junction bases with no gene match: 10. The CDR3 totals 16 residues. The CDR3 DNA reads as TGTGCCATCAGTGATTGGGGGAGGGCGGGGCCAGATACGCAGTATTTT. This translates into CAISDWGRAGPDTQYF.

V and J are TRBV5-1 and TRBJ1-5; D gene unclear. CDR3 length: 14 amino acids. The V gene lost 0 bases and the J gene lost 1 base, with 5 bases spanning the gap. Looked up from germline, CDR1 is SGHRS and CDR2 is YFSETQ. This chain's CDR3 is CASSLGESNQPQHF. CDR3 DNA sequence: TGCGCCAGCAGCTTGGGGGAGAGCAATCAGCCCCAGCATTTT.

This clone was seen just once. The sample holds other DNA sequences that translate to the same CDR3. The chain has TRBV7-3 and TRBJ2-7; 11 nucleotides line up with TRBD1. Trimming at V came to 5 bases and at J to 6 bases, leaving 3 bases not matched to a gene. The CDR3 contains 13 residues. In germline, CDR1 is SGHTA, CDR2 FQGTGA. This chain's CDR3 is CASSPGTGGEQYF. The CDR3 DNA is TGTGCCAGCAGCCCCGGGACAGGGGGCGAGCAGTACTTC.

This chain uses TRBV3-1 (or the pseudogene TRBV3-2) with TRBJ1-6; no clear D. CDR3 size: 14 residues. The germline CDR1 and CDR2 sequences are LGHDT and YNNKEL (reference sequence). With 3 bases removed from V and 14 bases from J, the gap between germline ends came to 17 bases. The DNA for the CDR3 is TGTGCCAGCAGCCACGGACTACGGGCAGCGGCCCTCCACTTT. It is translated as CASSHGLRAAALHF.

The rearrangement joins TRBV7-3 to TRBJ2-3; D unresolved. Germline lookup yields CDR1 SGHTA and CDR2 FQGTGA. The length of the CDR3 is 14 residues. Trimming stripped 1 base from V and 1 base from J, with 6 bases between. This CDR3 reads CASSLRAGTDTQYF. CDR3 nucleotide sequence: TGTGCCAGCAGCTTAAGGGCTGGCACAGATACGCAGTATTTT.

The V call is TRBV19, the J call TRBJ2-1; possible D gene TRBD1, 6 bases. Germline V lookup: CDR1 LNHDA, CDR2 SQIVND (reference sequence). Trimming cost V 5 bases and J 1 base, with 9 bases left between them. This CDR3 spans 14 amino acids. CDR3 nucleotide sequence: TGTGCCAGTAGTTCCGGACAGTCCTACAATGAGCAGTTCTTC. Translating it yields CASSSGQSYNEQFF.

The rearrangement joins TRBV6-5 to TRBJ1-4; D gene ambiguous. CDR3 length equals 14 residues. CDR1 is MNHEY and CDR2 is SVGAGI in the germline V gene. V dropped 2 bases and J dropped 7 bases, with 11 bases sitting between them. The CDR3 coding sequence is TGTGCCAGCAGTTACAGGGCACGGGGTGAAAAACTGTTTTTT. The encoded protein is CASSYRARGEKLFF.

CDR3 coding DNA: TGTGCCAGCACCTCGAAACGACCAGGGGGTAATTCACCCCTCCACTTT. Its protein is CASTSKRPGGNSPLHF. The rearrangement joins TRBV13 to TRBJ1-6; 7 nucleotides align to TRBD1. The CDR3 contains 16 residues. With V trimmed by 7 bases and J by 6 bases, 12 bases remained unmatched. Germline V gene lookup returns CDR1 PRHDT and CDR2 FYEKMQ (reference sequence).

V usage is TRBV27 and J usage is TRBJ2-7, with a weak D call TRBD2 (6 bases). V was pared by 3 bases and J by 0 bases, with 15 bases between. The germline V gene encodes CDR1 MNHEY and CDR2 SMNVEV (reference sequence). This CDR3 spans 16 amino acids. In nucleotides, the CDR3 is TGTGCCAGCAGTTTCGGGCGGGATCTATTCTCCTACGAGCAGTACTTC. Protein product: CASSFGRDLFSYEQYF.

The chain employs TRBV5-1 and TRBJ2-2, with a possible D match to TRBD2 (6 bases). The CDR3 length is 16 residues. Per the germline V gene, CDR1 is SGHRS and CDR2 is YFSETQ. Between the trimmed V and J ends, which lost 2 bases and 0 bases, there was a span of 11 bases. The CDR3 here is CASSLMAGSNTGELFF. For the CDR3, the DNA is TGCGCCAGCAGCTTAATGGCGGGGTCGAACACCGGGGAGCTGTTTTTT.

This clone was found a few times. This sequence joins TRBV5-4 and TRBJ2-5; a possible D gene is TRBD1 (5 bases). Trimming cost V 0 bases and J 5 bases, with 11 bases left between them. The length of the CDR3 is 14 residues. CDR1 is SGHNT and CDR2 is YYREEE in the germline V gene (reference sequence). This CDR3 reads CASSLVQGQETQYF. In nucleotides, the CDR3 is TGTGCCAGCAGCTTGGTCCAGGGTCAGGAGACCCAGTACTTC.

The J gene is TRBJ2-5, the V gene TRBV7-2; D might be TRBD2 (5 bases). Germline CDR1 is SGHTA and CDR2 is FQGNSA. The CDR3 is 11 amino acids. V gave up 5 bases and J gave up 10 bases, with 11 bases separating them. CDR3 DNA: TGTGCCAGCAGCGTCCGGGATCTCCAGTACTTC. Encoded protein: CASSVRDLQYF.

This sequence joins TRBV5-1 and TRBJ2-7; TRBD1 is a possible D gene (5 bases). Germline V CDR1 and CDR2: SGHRS, YFSETQ. This CDR3 is built from 14 residues. With 5 bases removed from V and 2 bases from J, the gap between germline ends came to 14 bases. CDR3 protein: CASSISGSPYEQYF. CDR3 DNA sequence: TGCGCCAGCAGTATATCAGGGTCACCCTACGAGCAGTACTTC. The full variable domain, completed using reference TRBV5-1 and TRBJ2-7, is KAGVTQTPRYLIKTRGQQVTLSCSPISGHRSVSWYQQTPGQGLQFLFEYFSETQRNKGNFPGRFSGRQFSNSRSEMNVSTLELGDSALYLCASSISGSPYEQYFGPGTRLTVT.